These 10 T cell receptor beta chains came from one sample sequenced in a study of neurological immune-mediated disorders. The time point is: longitudinal time-point 3. Using its own MiXCR run on the 5' RACE reads, TCRdb lists one record per CDR3 protein. In the table there are approximately 47,000 distinct CDR3 sequences, about an eighth of which are singletons. The sequencing sample was made of PBMCs. These receptor sequences come from a male donor with HTLV-1-associated myelopathy (HAM/TSP).

This clonotype was picked up many times. The V gene is TRBV20-1, the J gene TRBJ1-5, with D possibly TRBD1 on 6 matching bases. The germline V and J ends were trimmed by 6 bases and 4 bases, with 16 bases remaining between them. Germline V gene data show CDR1 as DFQATT and CDR2 as SNEGSKA (reference sequence). CDR3 size: 14 residues. The CDR3 nucleotides read TGCAGTGCCCTGCCCGGGGGCAGGAATCAGCCCCAGCATTTT. Its protein is CSALPGGRNQPQHF.

The table lists this clonotype with many counts. DNA for the CDR3: TGCAGTGCTAGGGGGACTAGGAACACCGGGGAGCTGTTTTTT. It encodes CSARGTRNTGELFF. This rearrangement joins TRBV20-1 to TRBJ2-2; TRBD2 matches 8 bases. Germline V gene sequence: CDR1 DFQATT, CDR2 SNEGSKA (reference sequence). The V gene end was trimmed by 3 bases and the J gene end by 1 base; junction bases not matched to a gene: 1. CDR3 size: 14 residues.

This clonotype occurred many times. The V gene is TRBV29-1, the J gene TRBJ2-7; 9 nucleotides align to TRBD1. Per germline, CDR1 SQVTM and CDR2 ANQGSEA. The CDR3 covers 14 residues. Losses at the gene ends were 4 bases for V and 1 base for J; bases not matched to a gene: 5. Written as DNA, the CDR3 is TGCAGCGTTGCCGGGACAGGGAGTTCCTACGAGCAGTACTTC. It is translated as CSVAGTGSSYEQYF.

This clonotype was recorded many times. The CDR3 region is CASEDSNEQFF. In nucleotides, the CDR3 is TGCGCCAGCGAAGACAGCAATGAGCAGTTCTTC. V and J are TRBV5-1 and TRBJ2-1; tentative D call: TRBD1 (5 bases). V lost 7 bases to trimming and J lost 6 bases, with 8 bases between them. CDR1 and CDR2 (germline): SGHRS, YFSETQ. The CDR3 spans 11 residues.

This clonotype was seen repeatedly, ten times or more. This sequence joins TRBV5-1 and TRBJ2-3, with D perhaps matching TRBD2 (5 bases). With 4 bases removed from V and 1 base from J, the gap between germline ends came to 13 bases. The CDR3 extends over 15 amino acids. Germline CDR1 and CDR2: SGHRS and YFSETQ. The CDR3 DNA is TGCGCCAGCAGCCCGACCGGGATCGGCACAGATACGCAGTATTTT. It specifies CASSPTGIGTDTQYF.

The table lists this clonotype with many counts. The chain uses TRBV20-1 and TRBJ2-5; weak D call: TRBD2 (6 bases). Trimming stripped 3 bases from V and 2 bases from J, with 13 bases between. The CDR3 length is 14 residues. Germline V gene lookup returns CDR1 DFQATT and CDR2 SNEGSKA (reference sequence). CDR3 sequence reads: CSASRDGRQETQYF. The CDR3 DNA reads as TGCAGTGCTAGCCGGGACGGGAGACAAGAGACCCAGTACTTC.

This clonotype was seen ten or more times. V and J are TRBV5-1 and TRBJ1-1; D is perhaps TRBD1 (6 bases). The CDR3 consists of 13 residues. Trimming removed 0 bases at V and 8 bases at J, with 11 bases between. Germline V CDR1 and CDR2: SGHRS, YFSETQ. CDR3 DNA: TGCGCCAGCAGCTTGGAGGGGCAGGGGGAAGCTTTCTTT. Its translation is CASSLEGQGEAFF.

This clonotype was picked up many times. The J gene is TRBJ2-3, the V gene TRBV7-2; D may be TRBD1 or TRBD2 (6 bases each). This CDR3 has 16 amino acids. Per the germline V gene, CDR1 is SGHTA and CDR2 is FQGNSA. The ends were cut back, 2 bases at V and 6 bases at J, with 18 bases in the middle. The CDR3 loop is CASSLLSGGGLDTQYF. CDR3 bases: TGTGCCAGCAGCTTACTGTCCGGAGGGGGGTTGGATACGCAGTATTTT.

This clonotype has ten or more counts. J is TRBJ2-7 and V is TRBV3-1; D might be TRBD2 (6 bases). Trimming pared 4 bases from V and 6 bases from J, leaving 10 bases between. This CDR3 contains 12 residues. Germline V CDR1 and CDR2: LGHDT, YNNKEL (reference sequence). The CDR3 region is CASSLIGGEQYF. In DNA, the CDR3 is TGTGCCAGCAGCCTAATCGGGGGCGAGCAGTACTTC.

This clonotype was detected many times. The V gene is TRBV9, the J gene TRBJ1-3; no reliable D call. V lost 0 bases and J lost 0, with 10 bases in between. The length of the CDR3 is 16 residues. CDR1 and CDR2 from the germline V gene are SGDLS and YYNGEE. The CDR3 DNA reads as TGTGCCAGCAGCGTAGGGCAGCTTATCTCTGGAAACACCATATATTTT. Amino acids: CASSVGQLISGNTIYF.